This section outlines one T cell receptor beta chain sequence together with its context. This sample is part of a study of T cell clonotyping in hematopoietic cell transplantation. CDR1 and CDR2 from the germline V gene are SGHVS and FQNEAQ. V was clipped by 0 bases and J by 4 bases, with 10 bases between them. This CDR3 has 15 residues. TCRdb keeps only in-frame clones here, not all; method: immunoSEQ multiplex PCR. The repertoire holds approximately 12,000 clones, with about 88% as singletons. The source material was PBMCs, sampled 100 days after allogeneic stem cell transplant. The chain links TRBV7-8 to TRBJ1-3; a weak D match, TRBD1 (5 bases). The sequence was collected from a female patient in her 60s who had an allogeneic stem cell transplant from an unrelated donor, so the T cells may come from the graft donor. Some clones in this sample may be carry-over from other donors' samples. The CDR3: CASSLAVQGGNTIYF. For the CDR3, the DNA is TGTGCCAGCAGCTTAGCGGTGCAGGGAGGAAACACCATATATTTT.